The next 18 T cell receptor beta chains were all read from a single sample in a study of cytomegalovirus exposure and HLA in healthy donors. Primers: 60 Vbeta forward and 13 Jbeta reverse. Measured with immunoSEQ multiplex PCR; TCRdb has only the in-frame clones, and not every one. Counted here are 130,000 to 150,000 clones, around 82% occurring once; the ten biggest clones make up around 2.4%. The sample consisted of PBMCs. Receptor source: a young woman in good health and CMV-seropositive.

This clone was detected only a few times. The chain links TRBV19 to TRBJ1-1, with 7 bases matching TRBD1. CDR3 length: 15 amino acids. Trimming at V came to 10 bases and at J to 0 bases, leaving 11 bases not matched to a gene. The germline V gene has CDR1 LNHDA and CDR2 SQIVND (reference sequence). The CDR3 sequence is CATTGTANMNTEAFF. The CDR3 DNA is TGTGCCACGACCGGGACAGCAAACATGAACACTGAAGCTTTCTTT. Supplemented by reference TRBV19 and TRBJ1-1, the full variable domain reads DGGITQSPKYLFRKEGQNVTLSCEQNLNHDAMYWYRQDPGQGLRLIYYSQIVNDFQKGDIAEGYSVSREKKESFPLTVTSAQKNPTAFYLCATTGTANMNTEAFFGQGTRLTVV.

The chain is built from TRBV5-1 and TRBJ2-1; 9 nucleotides align to TRBD2. The CDR3 sequence is 18 residues long. Trimming removed 0 bases from V and 0 bases from J; junction bases left unmatched: 7. Germline CDR1 SGHRS, CDR2 YFSETQ. CDR3 protein: CASSLAKTSGNSYNEQFF. For the CDR3, the DNA is TGCGCCAGCAGCTTGGCCAAGACTAGCGGTAACTCCTACAATGAGCAGTTCTTC.

The CDR3 bases are TGTGCCAGCAGCTTACTAGGCAACTACGAGCAGTACTTC. Protein sequence: CASSLLGNYEQYF. The V call is TRBV7-9, the J call TRBJ2-7, with D uncertain. Germline V gene sequence: CDR1 SEHNR, CDR2 FQNEAQ (reference sequence). The CDR3 extends over 13 amino acids. Between the trimmed V and J ends, which lost 2 bases and 3 bases, there was a span of 8 bases. The full variable domain, rest sourced from reference TRBV7-9 and TRBJ2-7, is DTGVSQNPRHKITKRGQNVTFRCDPISEHNRLYWYRQTLGQGPEFLTYFQNEAQLEKSRLLSDRFSAERPKGSFSTLEIQRTEQGDSAMYLCASSLLGNYEQYFGPGTRLTVT.

The chain links TRBV19 to TRBJ1-1, with D perhaps matching TRBD1 (6 bases). The CDR3 consists of 14 residues. CDR1 LNHDA and CDR2 SQIVND come from the germline V gene (reference sequence). V was trimmed by 5 bases and J by 4 bases, leaving 14 bases between them. DNA for the CDR3: TGTGCCAGTAGTGGGATAGTAGGGGGCACTGAAGCTTTCTTT. Translated, it gives CASSGIVGGTEAFF.

This chain links TRBV11-2 with TRBJ2-3; the D is unclear. CDR3 size: 13 residues. Trimming cost V 5 bases and J 0 bases, with 6 bases left between them. Germline CDR1 is SGHAT and CDR2 is FQNNGV. CDR3 sequence: CASSPYSTDTQYF. CDR3 sequence (DNA): TGTGCCAGCAGCCCCTACAGCACAGATACGCAGTATTTT.

The chain combines TRBV10-1 with TRBJ2-1; possible D gene TRBD1, 7 bases. Germline assignment: CDR1 WNHNN and CDR2 SYGVQD (reference sequence). The V gene lost 4 bases and the J gene lost 4 bases, with 14 bases spanning the gap. CDR3 size: 15 residues. This CDR3 is CASSVGGTAYNEQFF. CDR3 in DNA: TGCGCCAGCAGTGTAGGCGGGACAGCTTACAATGAGCAGTTCTTC.

The gene calls are TRBV6-6 and TRBJ1-1; TRBD1 matches at 7 bases. The CDR3 contains 11 residues. Germline V CDR1 and CDR2: MNHNY, SVGAGI (reference sequence). J gave up 14 bases and V 5 bases, and 8 bases lay outside the gene matches. In DNA form, the CDR3 reads TGTGCCAGCAGTCCCGGGACAGATGTCTTCTTT. This gives the protein CASSPGTDVFF.

The V call is TRBV6-6, the J call TRBJ1-1; D ambiguous. V lost 5 bases to trimming and J lost 4 bases, with 8 bases between them. This CDR3 region has 12 residues. Germline CDR1 and CDR2: MNHNY and SVGAGI (reference sequence). CDR3 sequence (DNA): TGTGCCAGCAGTAGGCGGGGCACTGAAGCTTTCTTT. Its translation: CASSRRGTEAFF.

This chain links TRBV14 with TRBJ1-1, with D unclear. The CDR3 extends over 15 amino acids. From germline, CDR1 is SGHDN and CDR2 FVKESK. V lost 2 bases and J lost 6, with 16 bases in between. In DNA form, the CDR3 reads TGTGCCAGCAGCCAACCGGGTCCCCTAACGGCTGAAGCTTTCTTT. Its protein is CASSQPGPLTAEAFF.

V is TRBV5-1 and J is TRBJ2-7; 9 nucleotides line up with TRBD1. From germline, CDR1 is SGHRS and CDR2 YFSETQ. CDR3 length: 16 residues. V lost 0 bases and J lost 2; bases outside the gene matches: 6. The CDR3 loop reads CASSLVPGQGTYEQYF. CDR3 coding DNA: TGCGCCAGCAGCTTGGTACCGGGACAGGGAACCTACGAGCAGTACTTC.

The chain couples TRBV11-2 to TRBJ2-7; 13 bases are a match to TRBD2. J lost 2 bases, V lost 3 bases, and 13 bases had no gene match. Germline V gene sequence: CDR1 SGHAT, CDR2 FQNNGV. The CDR3 extends over 19 amino acids. The CDR3 spells CASSFSPTSGGHIAYEQYF. Here the CDR3 DNA reads TGTGCCAGCAGCTTCTCACCGACTAGCGGGGGGCACATTGCCTACGAGCAGTACTTC.

This clone was seen a few times. The rearrangement uses TRBV18 and TRBJ1-3; 7 nucleotides agree with TRBD1. The germline CDR1 and CDR2 sequences are KGHSH and LQKENI. CDR3 length: 14 amino acids. V lost 5 bases and J lost 0; bases outside the gene matches: 1. The CDR3 loop reads CASSRQGSGNTIYF. CDR3 in DNA: TGTGCCAGCTCAAGACAGGGCTCTGGAAACACCATATATTTT.

This chain links TRBV4-3 with TRBJ2-1; D may be TRBD2 (5 bases). Germline CDR1 is LGHNA and CDR2 is YSLEER. V lost 1 base and J lost 4, with 11 bases in between. The CDR3 has 15 residues. The CDR3 sequence is CASSQASGPYNEQFF. As DNA, the CDR3 is TGCGCCAGCAGCCAAGCCAGCGGCCCTTACAATGAGCAGTTCTTC.

The chain employs TRBV5-1 and TRBJ2-3; D is possibly TRBD2 (6 bases). Germline V gene data show CDR1 as SGHRS and CDR2 as YFSETQ. The CDR3 is 16 amino acids. V gave up 0 bases and J gave up 5 bases, with 16 bases separating them. The CDR3 sequence is CASSLGMGGLGDTQYF. CDR3 DNA sequence: TGCGCCAGCAGCTTGGGGATGGGGGGACTGGGAGATACGCAGTATTTT.

The V and J genes are TRBV7-9 and TRBJ1-5; 8 bases are shared with TRBD1. The CDR3 spans 15 residues. The V segment lost 6 bases and the J segment 3 bases; nucleotides outside the gene matches: 7. Germline CDR1 SEHNR, CDR2 FQNEAQ (reference sequence). The CDR3 spells CASSTDRVINQPQHF. The DNA for the CDR3 is TGTGCCAGCAGTACGGACAGGGTCATCAATCAGCCCCAGCATTTT. The complete variable domain, with remaining parts taken from reference TRBV7-9 and TRBJ1-5, reads DTGVSQNPRHKITKRGQNVTFRCDPISEHNRLYWYRQTLGQGPEFLTYFQNEAQLEKSRLLSDRFSAERPKGSFSTLEIQRTEQGDSAMYLCASSTDRVINQPQHFGDGTRLSIL.

The J gene is TRBJ2-5, the V gene TRBV29-1, with a weak D call TRBD2 (6 bases). This CDR3 contains 14 residues. Germline values: CDR1 SQVTM, CDR2 ANQGSEA. Trimming stripped 8 bases from V and 4 bases from J, with 20 bases between. Here the CDR3 reads CSSSRGNGAETQYF. Written as DNA, the CDR3 is TGCAGCTCCAGTCGGGGGAATGGCGCAGAGACCCAGTACTTC.

About this clone itself: The junction and the germline gene differ at one end; a read error may be behind it. This sequence joins TRBV7-9 and TRBJ2-7; D is ambiguous. The germline CDR1 and CDR2 sequences are SEHNR and FQNEAQ (reference sequence). The CDR3 length is 16 residues. The CDR3 region has the DNA TGTTCCAGCAGCTTATTAAGCCCTCCAAGCTCCTACGAGCAGTACTTC. It is translated as CSSSLLSPPSSYEQYF.

The table lists this clone with a few counts. V and J are TRBV20-1 and TRBJ2-7; 8 bases are shared with TRBD1. V gave up 3 bases and J gave up 6 bases; unmatched junction bases: 1. Germline CDR1 and CDR2: DFQATT and SNEGSKA (reference sequence). The CDR3 has 11 amino acids. CDR3 loop: CSARDRVEQYF. CDR3 in DNA: TGCAGTGCTAGGGACAGGGTCGAGCAGTACTTC.